The T cell receptor (beta chain) described here comes from a study of T cells after posttransplantation cyclophosphamide (dated by TCRdb to the mid-2010s). Broadly, across the study: The study tracked T cell repertoire reconstitution by TRB sequencing after myeloablative bone marrow transplantation using posttransplantation cyclophosphamide as GVHD prophylaxis. Because TRA and TRB clonality correlated tightly in some ten samples, later TCR analyses were limited to TRB. TRB sequencing was performed on blood from all 35 or so PTCy patients with 1-year posttransplant specimens. Antigen receptor sequencing covered samples from about 40 PTCy-treated patients and some 15 of their related bone marrow donors. Public TRB sequences were compared against a database of over 3,500 sequences linked to responses to pathogens, tumor antigens, self-antigens and alloantigens. Up to about 3 additional blood samples from 2 to 5.2 years after transplant were also TRB-sequenced in 3 patients, as was pretransplant blood from several patients.

What the authors observed across the whole study: Donor-recipient similarity was low at 1-2 months but increased during the first year, and donor CD8+ memory clones often dominated later blood repertoires. Across 40 to 55 patients, TRB clonality was highly associated with recipient CMV seropositivity and CMV reactivation, and diversity in PTCy patients was similar to diversity in CNI/methotrexate controls. The TRB repertoires of T cells infiltrating skin or the GI tract showed only limited overlap with the TRB repertoires found in blood.

On this clone itself: What antigen it recognizes has not been identified. No base qualities exist here, and no much larger clone lies one base off it.

Sequences SNHLY (CDR1) and FYNNEI (CDR2) are obtained from the germline V gene. Cut back by 6 bases and 5 bases, the V and J ends lie 23 bases apart. Spanning cysteine to phenylalanine, the CDR3 consists of 16 amino acids. Left in the record is the CDR3 DNA by itself, 48 bases read in frame from the first base. TRB sequencing used genomic DNA with the immunoSEQ assay at survey resolution or the hsTCRB kit. In the paper's pipeline: The immunoSEQ software was used for initial read processing, and the LymphoSeq R package was used for repertoire analyses. Clonality was computed as 1 minus normalized Shannon entropy, and a Gini coefficient was also calculated for each TRB dataset. Phenotypes of unsorted samples were inferred by mapping TRB sequences from sorted subsets of the recipient or donor onto the same recipient's unsorted samples. Held by TCRdb, this immuneACCESS table contains in-frame sequences only and omits some clones. Under half of the omission traces to an unresolved V gene where checked; the cause of the rest is unknown. V, J and clone size reflect that table, while D and trimming were determined from the DNA. For this sample the table gives about 19,000 clones, of which roughly 70% were detected only once. The ten largest clones represent 27% of the sample.

Sample treatment or condition, as interpreted from the label and publication: high-dose cyclophosphamide on days +3 and +4 as single-agent GVHD prophylaxis. Busulfan and fludarabine conditioning, a related or unrelated marrow graft, and cyclophosphamide on days +3 and +4 were given to PTCy patients. The PTCy-treated patients were drawn from a prospective, multi-institutional clinical trial. Peripheral blood and bone marrow mononuclear cells were isolated by Ficoll-Hypaque density centrifugation and were cryopreserved. The TCR was taken from a male patient aged 25 to 39 who received an allogeneic stem cell transplant from a related donor, was CMV-positive, and had acute GVHD only. After a transplant, some of the T cells may come from the graft donor. The sequenced sample was PBMCs, obtained after an allogeneic stem cell transplant with post-transplant cyclophosphamide. The sequence is built from TRBV2 and TRBJ2-7, with TRBD1 tentatively as D gene (7 bases match). The CDR3 region reads CASRRGSGGSSNEQYF. The DNA sequence is TGTGCCAGCAGGAGAGGATCAGGGGGGTCGTCAAACGAGCAGTACTTC.